This entry features one T cell receptor beta chain sequence. Which antigen it targets is not known. No much larger clone exists at a distance of one base, and base qualities are not known. Looking up the germline V gene yields CDR1 SGHTA and CDR2 FQGTGA. The CDR3, from cysteine to phenylalanine, totals 17 residues. Here the CDR3 DNA is all that survives: 51 bases in frame from base 1. V is cut by 5 bases and J by 0 bases, and the space between the germline ends is 18 bases. The CDR3 regions of human TCRbeta chains were subjected to immunosequencing. The paper's processing steps were these. TCRs in the repertoires were matched against a reference library of SARS-CoV-2-specific TCRs that had been generated with the MIRA antigen-specificity platform. Breadth was defined as the fraction of unique TCRs that were SARS-CoV-2-associated. Depth was defined as the fraction of total T cells that were SARS-CoV-2-associated. Using the MIRA data, each spike-specific TCR was mapped to the spike region that the TCR reacts to and placed in a CD4 or CD8 class. Log10-transformed breadth and depth values were compared by one-way ANOVA with Sidak's multiple comparisons tests. The immuneACCESS repertoire file appears here via TCRdb, limited to in-frame rearrangements. These files lack a portion of the clones; in checked studies, under half of the deficit traces to unresolved V genes, and the cause of the others is not known. The DNA gave D and trimming, while V, J and clone size come from that table. This sample lists about 180,000 clones; about nine tenths were detected once. The ten largest clonotypes hold approximately 3% of the sample.

These data come from a study of T cell responses to AZD1222 COVID-19 vaccine (dated by TCRdb to about 2021). As for the study more broadly: AZD1222 recipients with second doses at about 4 weeks or about 12 weeks were pooled, because spike-specific TCR depth and breadth did not differ between schedules. Trial participants were enrolled by age into subgroups of 18-55, 56-69 and 70-plus years, and roughly 150, 30 and 60 TCR-sequenced participants, respectively, were included in these subgroups. A total of 233 trial participants underwent TCR sequencing, of whom about 200 had received two doses of AZD1222 and about 25 had received two doses of the MenACWY control vaccine.

Explained via the paper, the time point label denotes: baseline before first vaccination. The vaccinee samples were drawn from two UK trials, COV001 and COV002, one of which was a single-blind randomized controlled phase 2/3 trial testing AZD1222 (ChAdOx1 nCoV-19) in healthy adults. Trial participant PBMC samples were collected at day 0 and day 28 after the second dose for TCRbeta chain sequencing. Paper-wide results and their limitations: Most participants were white British and females outnumbered males, and the authors suggested that clonal diversity may have been underestimated. Reportedly, close to half of the unique spike-specific TCRs recognized epitopes lying outside the regions that are mutated in the B.1.351 and B.1.1.7 variants. After two AZD1222 doses, both the breadth and the depth of spike-specific TCRs were significantly higher than at day 0 and than in MenACWY recipients. CD4 TCRs associated with the vaccine covered the entire spike protein, and the dominant responses were in regions 160-218 and 743-854. Conclusions about previously exposed vaccinees are limited because only six or seven AZD1222 recipients were SARS-CoV-2 seropositive at baseline. In the small 56-69-year group, the increase in depth fell short of significance, most likely because of low power. Because no day 14 peak-response samples were available, the repertoires could be characterized only after the peak T cell response.

The sequence links TRBV7-3 to TRBJ2-3, with no confident D gene call. This clonotype was obtained from an adult in good health. Sequencing was performed on peripheral blood, taken on day 0 of AZD1222 vaccination. CDR3 sequence: CASSRPSGPPSTDTQYF. The DNA sequence reads TGTGCCAGCAGCCGCCCTTCCGGGCCACCTAGCACAGATACGCAGTATTTT.